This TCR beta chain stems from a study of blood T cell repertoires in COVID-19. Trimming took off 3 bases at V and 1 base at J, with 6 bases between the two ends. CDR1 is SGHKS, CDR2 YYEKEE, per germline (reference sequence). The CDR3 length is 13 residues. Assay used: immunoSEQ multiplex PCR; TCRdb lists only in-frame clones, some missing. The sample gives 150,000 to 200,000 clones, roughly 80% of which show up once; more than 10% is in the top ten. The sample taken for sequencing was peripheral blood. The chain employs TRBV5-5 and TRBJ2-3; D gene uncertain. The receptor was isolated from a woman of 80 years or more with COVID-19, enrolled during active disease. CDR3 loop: CASSWSGTDTQYF. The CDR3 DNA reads TGTGCCAGCAGCTGGAGCGGCACAGATACGCAGTATTTT. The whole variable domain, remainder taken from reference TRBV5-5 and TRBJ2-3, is DAGVTQSPTHLIKTRGQQVTLRCSPISGHKSVSWYQQVLGQGPQFIFQYYEKEERGRGNFPDRFSARQFPNYSSELNVNALLLGDSALYLCASSWSGTDTQYFGPGTRLTVL.